This TCR beta chain was profiled in a study of blood T cell repertoires in COVID-19. Study context: Samples representing acute and convalescent COVID-19 were sourced from the United States, Italy and Spain. From T cells, B-cell-depleted T cells, or PBMCs came the material, which was cDNA or gDNA.

The method was immunoSEQ multiplex PCR; TCRdb's version includes in-frame clones alone and lacks a portion of them. The data hold 310,000 or so clones, with around 90% observed a single time. Trimming stripped 5 bases from V and 7 bases from J, with 17 bases between. CDR3 size: 14 residues. Germline CDR1 SEHNR, CDR2 FQNEAQ (reference sequence). Sequencing input: peripheral blood. The TCR comes from a man aged 30 to 45 with COVID-19, enrolled during active disease. The V call is TRBV7-9, the J call TRBJ2-5; a possible D gene is TRBD2 (7 bases). The CDR3 nucleotides read TGTGCCAGCAGCAGGGGGGGCCAAACCGCGACCCAGTACTTC. Amino acids: CASSRGGQTATQYF. The complete variable domain, with remaining parts taken from reference TRBV7-9 and TRBJ2-5, reads DTGVSQNPRHKITKRGQNVTFRCDPISEHNRLYWYRQTLGQGPEFLTYFQNEAQLEKSRLLSDRFSAERPKGSFSTLEIQRTEQGDSAMYLCASSRGGQTATQYFGPGTRLLVL.